Here is one TCR beta chain with its context. What it binds is unknown. This record belongs to a study of long-term antiretroviral therapy in people with HIV. In the study overall: In the earliest collections, sampling predates the 2015 immediate-ART recommendation by about a decade. General study points: ART-treated samples gained diversity yet remained below transplant donor controls. Clonotypes expanded prior to ART showed repertoire dominance at all sampled time points. HIV repertoires showed narrower CDR3 length ranges than controls.

At the survey level, the v3.0 immunoSEQ assay was run. Only in-frame clones appear in the TCRdb table, and some are missing; sequencing was by immunoSEQ multiplex PCR. The repertoire includes more than 20,000 clones, roughly 96% of them detected once, and 2.2% sits in the top ten. V gave up 3 bases and J gave up 0 bases, with 6 bases separating them. Germline CDR1 is SGHAT and CDR2 is FQNNGV. The CDR3 is 13 residues long. This clonotype was sampled from a woman aged 45-65 years with HIV. This specimen consisted of unsorted PBMCs, obtained less than 5 years after starting antiretroviral therapy. This chain joins TRBV11-2 and TRBJ2-7; D is unclear. As DNA, the CDR3 is TGTGCCAGCAGCTTGAAGCTCTCCTACGAGCAGTACTTC. Translated: CASSLKLSYEQYF.